This T cell receptor (beta chain) was recorded in a study of glioma-infiltrating T cells after dendritic cell vaccination. Looking at the study overall: Patients had newly diagnosed or recurrent glioblastoma and received dendritic cell vaccines.

The study, taken as a whole, reports: Estimated pretreatment TIL content predicted outcome after dendritic cell vaccination. No direct clonality-survival link was found; a diverse polyclonal response may matter.

The data were produced by immunoSEQ multiplex PCR, yet TCRdb's version contains in-frame clones alone and is incomplete. The sample shows about 67,000 clones, around 81% of them seen only once. Of note for this clone: Its specificity is unknown.

Sample: blood, taken before dendritic cell vaccination. The sequence derives from a human donor with glioblastoma.

CDR3 bases: TGCGCCAGCAGTGTTCTAGCGGGGGGCAAGAACACCGGGGAGCTGTTTTTT. This codes for CASSVLAGGKNTGELFF. V gene TRBV10-1 combines with J gene TRBJ2-2; TRBD2 matches at 11 bases. The CDR3 is 17 amino acids. Germline values: CDR1 WNHNN, CDR2 SYGVQD (reference sequence). The V segment lost 4 bases and the J segment 1 base; nucleotides outside the gene matches: 5.